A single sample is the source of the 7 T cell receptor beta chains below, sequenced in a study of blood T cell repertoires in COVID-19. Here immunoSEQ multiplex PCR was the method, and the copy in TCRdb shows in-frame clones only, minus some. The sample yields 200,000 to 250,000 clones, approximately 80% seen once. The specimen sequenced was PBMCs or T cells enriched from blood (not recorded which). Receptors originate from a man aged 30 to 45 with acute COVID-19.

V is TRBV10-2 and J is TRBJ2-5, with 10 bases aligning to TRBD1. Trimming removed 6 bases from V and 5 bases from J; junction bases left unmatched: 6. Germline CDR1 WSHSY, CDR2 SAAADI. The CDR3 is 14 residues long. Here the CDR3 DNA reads TGCGCCAGCAGGAGGGACAGGGGATCTGAGACCCAGTACTTC. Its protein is CASRRDRGSETQYF.

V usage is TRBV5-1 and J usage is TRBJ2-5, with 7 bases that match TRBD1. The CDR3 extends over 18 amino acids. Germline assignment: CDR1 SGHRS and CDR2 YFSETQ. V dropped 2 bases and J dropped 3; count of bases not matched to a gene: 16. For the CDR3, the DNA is TGCGCCAGCAGCTTAGGCCAAAACTCTCTGCAGGGGGAAGAGACCCAGTACTTC. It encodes CASSLGQNSLQGEETQYF.

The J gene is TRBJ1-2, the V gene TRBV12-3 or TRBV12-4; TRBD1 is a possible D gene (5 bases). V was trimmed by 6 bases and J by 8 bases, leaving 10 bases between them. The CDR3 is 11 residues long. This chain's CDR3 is CASRGGTGYTF. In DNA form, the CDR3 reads TGTGCCAGCAGGGGAGGGACGGGCTACACCTTC.

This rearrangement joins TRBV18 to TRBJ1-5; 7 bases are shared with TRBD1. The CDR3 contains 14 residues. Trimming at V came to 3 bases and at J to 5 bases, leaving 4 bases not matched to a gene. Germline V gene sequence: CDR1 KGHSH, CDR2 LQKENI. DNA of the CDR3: TGTGCCAGCTCACCTCTCGACAGGGATCAGCCCCAGCATTTT. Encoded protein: CASSPLDRDQPQHF.

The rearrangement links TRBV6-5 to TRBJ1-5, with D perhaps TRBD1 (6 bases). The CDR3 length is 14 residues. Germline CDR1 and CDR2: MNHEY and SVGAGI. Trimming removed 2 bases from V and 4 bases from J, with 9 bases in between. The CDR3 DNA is TGTGCCAGCAGTTACGGGGGGGCGAATCAGCCCCAGCATTTT. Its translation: CASSYGGANQPQHF.

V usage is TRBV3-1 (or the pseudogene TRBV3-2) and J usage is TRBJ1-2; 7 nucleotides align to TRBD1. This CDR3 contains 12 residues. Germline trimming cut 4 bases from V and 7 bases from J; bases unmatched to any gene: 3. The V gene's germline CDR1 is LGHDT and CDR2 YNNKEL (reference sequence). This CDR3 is CASSLNRGGYTF. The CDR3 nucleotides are TGTGCCAGCAGCCTCAACAGGGGTGGCTACACCTTC.

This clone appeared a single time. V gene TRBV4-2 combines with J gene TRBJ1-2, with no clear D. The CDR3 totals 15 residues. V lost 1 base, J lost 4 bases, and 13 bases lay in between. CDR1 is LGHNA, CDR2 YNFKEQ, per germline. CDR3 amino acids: CASSQGMLQSYGYTF. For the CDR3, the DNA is TGTGCCAGCAGCCAAGGAATGCTACAGAGCTATGGCTACACCTTC.